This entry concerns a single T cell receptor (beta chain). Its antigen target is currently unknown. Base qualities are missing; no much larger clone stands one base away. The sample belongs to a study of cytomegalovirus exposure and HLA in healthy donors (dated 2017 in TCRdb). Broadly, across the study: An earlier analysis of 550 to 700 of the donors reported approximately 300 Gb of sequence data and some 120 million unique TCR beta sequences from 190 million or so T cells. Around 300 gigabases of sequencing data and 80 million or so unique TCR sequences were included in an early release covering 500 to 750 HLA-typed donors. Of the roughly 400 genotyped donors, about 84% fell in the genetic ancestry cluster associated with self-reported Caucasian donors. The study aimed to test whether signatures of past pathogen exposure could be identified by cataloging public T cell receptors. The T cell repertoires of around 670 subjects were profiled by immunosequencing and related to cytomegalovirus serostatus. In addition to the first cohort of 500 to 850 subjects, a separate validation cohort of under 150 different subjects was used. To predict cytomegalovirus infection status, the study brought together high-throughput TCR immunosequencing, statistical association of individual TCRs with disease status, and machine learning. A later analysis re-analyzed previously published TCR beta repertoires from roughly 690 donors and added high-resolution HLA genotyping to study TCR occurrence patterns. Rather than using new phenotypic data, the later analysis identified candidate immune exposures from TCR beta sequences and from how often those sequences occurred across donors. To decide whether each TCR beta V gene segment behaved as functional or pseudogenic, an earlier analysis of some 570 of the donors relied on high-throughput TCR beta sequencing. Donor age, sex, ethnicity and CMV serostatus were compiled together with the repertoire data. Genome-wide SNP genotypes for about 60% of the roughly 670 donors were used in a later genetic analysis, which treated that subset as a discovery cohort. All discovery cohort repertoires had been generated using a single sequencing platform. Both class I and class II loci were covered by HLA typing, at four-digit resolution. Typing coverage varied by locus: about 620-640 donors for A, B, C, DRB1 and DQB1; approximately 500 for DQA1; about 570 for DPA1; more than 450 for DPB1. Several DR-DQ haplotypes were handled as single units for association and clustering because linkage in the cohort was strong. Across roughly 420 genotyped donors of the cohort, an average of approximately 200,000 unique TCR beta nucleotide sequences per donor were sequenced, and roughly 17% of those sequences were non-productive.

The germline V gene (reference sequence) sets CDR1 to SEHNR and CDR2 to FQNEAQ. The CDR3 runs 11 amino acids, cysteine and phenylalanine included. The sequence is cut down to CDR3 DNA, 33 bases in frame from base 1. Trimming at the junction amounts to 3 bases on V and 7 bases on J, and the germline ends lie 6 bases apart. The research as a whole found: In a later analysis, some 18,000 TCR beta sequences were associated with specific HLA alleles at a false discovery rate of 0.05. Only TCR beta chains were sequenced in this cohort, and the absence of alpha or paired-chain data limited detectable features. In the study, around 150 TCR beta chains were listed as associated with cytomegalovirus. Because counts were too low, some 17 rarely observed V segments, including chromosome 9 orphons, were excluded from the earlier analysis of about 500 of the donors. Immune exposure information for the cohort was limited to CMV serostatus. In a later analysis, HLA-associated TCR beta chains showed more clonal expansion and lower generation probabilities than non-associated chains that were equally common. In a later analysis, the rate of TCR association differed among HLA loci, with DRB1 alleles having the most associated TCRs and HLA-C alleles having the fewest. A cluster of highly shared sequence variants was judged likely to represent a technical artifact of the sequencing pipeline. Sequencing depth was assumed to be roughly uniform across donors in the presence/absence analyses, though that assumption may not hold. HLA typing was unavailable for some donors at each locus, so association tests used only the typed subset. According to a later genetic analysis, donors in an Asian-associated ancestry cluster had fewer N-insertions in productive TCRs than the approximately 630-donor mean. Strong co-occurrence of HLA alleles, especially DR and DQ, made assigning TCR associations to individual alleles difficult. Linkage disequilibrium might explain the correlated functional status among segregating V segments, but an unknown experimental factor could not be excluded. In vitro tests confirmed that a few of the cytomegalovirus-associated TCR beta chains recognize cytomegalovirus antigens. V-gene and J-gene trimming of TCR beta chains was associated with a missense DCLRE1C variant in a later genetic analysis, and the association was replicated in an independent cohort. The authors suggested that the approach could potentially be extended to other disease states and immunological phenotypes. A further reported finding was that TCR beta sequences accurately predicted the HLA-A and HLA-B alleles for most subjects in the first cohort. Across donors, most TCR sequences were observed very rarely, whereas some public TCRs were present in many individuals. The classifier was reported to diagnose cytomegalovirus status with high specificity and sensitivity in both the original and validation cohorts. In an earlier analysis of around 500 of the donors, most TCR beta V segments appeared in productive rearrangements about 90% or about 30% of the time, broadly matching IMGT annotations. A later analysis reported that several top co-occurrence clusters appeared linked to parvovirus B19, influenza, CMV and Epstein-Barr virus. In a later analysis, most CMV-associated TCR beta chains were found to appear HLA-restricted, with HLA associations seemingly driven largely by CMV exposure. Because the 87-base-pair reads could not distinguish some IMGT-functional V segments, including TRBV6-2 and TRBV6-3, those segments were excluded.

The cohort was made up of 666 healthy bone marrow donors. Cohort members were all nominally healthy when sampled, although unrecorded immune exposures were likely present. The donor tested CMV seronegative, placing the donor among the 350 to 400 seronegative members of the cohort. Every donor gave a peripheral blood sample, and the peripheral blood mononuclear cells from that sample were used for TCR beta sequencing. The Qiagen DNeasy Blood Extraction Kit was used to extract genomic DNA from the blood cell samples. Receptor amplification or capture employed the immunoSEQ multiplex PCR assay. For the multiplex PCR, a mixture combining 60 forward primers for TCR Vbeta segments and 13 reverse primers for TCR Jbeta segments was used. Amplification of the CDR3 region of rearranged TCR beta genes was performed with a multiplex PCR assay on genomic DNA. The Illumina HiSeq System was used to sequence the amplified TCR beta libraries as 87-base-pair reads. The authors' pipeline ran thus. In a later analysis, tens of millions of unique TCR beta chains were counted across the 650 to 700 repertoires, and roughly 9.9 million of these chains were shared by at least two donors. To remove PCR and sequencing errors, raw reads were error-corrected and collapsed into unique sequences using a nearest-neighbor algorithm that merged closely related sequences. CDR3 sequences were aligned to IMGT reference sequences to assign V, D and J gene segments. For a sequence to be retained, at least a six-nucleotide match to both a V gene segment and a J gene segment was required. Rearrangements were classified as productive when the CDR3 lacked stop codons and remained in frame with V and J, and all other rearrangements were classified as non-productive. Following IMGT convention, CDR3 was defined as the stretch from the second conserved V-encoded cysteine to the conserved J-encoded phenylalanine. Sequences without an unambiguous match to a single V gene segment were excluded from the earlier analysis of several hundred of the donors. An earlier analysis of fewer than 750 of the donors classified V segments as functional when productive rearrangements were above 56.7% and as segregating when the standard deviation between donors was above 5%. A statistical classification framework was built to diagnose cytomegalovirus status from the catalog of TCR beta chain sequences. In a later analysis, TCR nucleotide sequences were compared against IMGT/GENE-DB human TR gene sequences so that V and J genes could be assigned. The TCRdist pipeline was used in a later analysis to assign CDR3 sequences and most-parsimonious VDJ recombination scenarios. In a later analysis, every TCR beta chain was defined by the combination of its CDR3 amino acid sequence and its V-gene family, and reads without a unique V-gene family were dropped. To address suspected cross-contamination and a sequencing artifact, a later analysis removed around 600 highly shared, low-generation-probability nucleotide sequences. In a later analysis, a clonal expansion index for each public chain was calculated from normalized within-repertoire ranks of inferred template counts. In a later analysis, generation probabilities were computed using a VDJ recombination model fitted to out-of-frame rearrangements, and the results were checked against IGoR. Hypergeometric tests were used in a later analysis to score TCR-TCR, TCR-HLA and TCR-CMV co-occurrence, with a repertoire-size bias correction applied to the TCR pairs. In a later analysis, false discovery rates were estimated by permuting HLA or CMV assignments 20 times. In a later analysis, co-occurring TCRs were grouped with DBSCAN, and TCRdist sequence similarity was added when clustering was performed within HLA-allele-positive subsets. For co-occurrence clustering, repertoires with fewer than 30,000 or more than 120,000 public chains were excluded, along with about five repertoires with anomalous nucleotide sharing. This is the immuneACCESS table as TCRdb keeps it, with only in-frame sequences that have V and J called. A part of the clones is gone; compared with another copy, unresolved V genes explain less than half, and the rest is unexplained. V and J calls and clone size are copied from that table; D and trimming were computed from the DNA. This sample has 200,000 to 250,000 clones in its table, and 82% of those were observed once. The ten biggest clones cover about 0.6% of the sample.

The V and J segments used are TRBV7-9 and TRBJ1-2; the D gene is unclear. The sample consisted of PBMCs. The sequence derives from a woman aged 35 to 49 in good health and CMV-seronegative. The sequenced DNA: TGTGCCAGCAGCTTCTTCGGTGGCTACACCTTC. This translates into CASSFFGGYTF. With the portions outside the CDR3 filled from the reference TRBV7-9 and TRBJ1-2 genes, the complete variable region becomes DTGVSQNPRHKITKRGQNVTFRCDPISEHNRLYWYRQTLGQGPEFLTYFQNEAQLEKSRLLSDRFSAERPKGSFSTLEIQRTEQGDSAMYLCASSFFGGYTFGSGTRLTVV.